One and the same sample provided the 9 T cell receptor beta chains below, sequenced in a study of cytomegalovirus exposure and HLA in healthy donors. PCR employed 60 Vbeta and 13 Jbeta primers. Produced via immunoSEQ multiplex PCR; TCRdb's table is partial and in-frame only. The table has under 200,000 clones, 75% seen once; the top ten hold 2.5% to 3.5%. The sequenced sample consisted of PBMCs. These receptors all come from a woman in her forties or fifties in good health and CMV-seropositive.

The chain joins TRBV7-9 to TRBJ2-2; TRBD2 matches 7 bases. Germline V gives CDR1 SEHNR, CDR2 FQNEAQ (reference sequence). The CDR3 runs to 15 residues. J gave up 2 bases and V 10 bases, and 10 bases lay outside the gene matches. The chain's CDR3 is CANSGLAENTGELFF. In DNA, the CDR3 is TGTGCCAATTCTGGTCTAGCGGAAAACACCGGGGAGCTGTTTTTT.

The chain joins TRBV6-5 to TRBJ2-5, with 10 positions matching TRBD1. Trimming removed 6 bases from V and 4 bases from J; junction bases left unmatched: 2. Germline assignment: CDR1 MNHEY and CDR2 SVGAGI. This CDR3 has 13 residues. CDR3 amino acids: CASRDRGRETQYF. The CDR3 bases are TGTGCCAGCAGAGACAGGGGGCGAGAGACCCAGTACTTC.

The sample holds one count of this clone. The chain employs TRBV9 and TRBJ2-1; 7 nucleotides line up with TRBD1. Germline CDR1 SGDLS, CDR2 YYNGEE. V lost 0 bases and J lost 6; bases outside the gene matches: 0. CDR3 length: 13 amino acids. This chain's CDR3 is CASSVGQGNEQFF. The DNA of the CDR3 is TGTGCCAGCAGCGTAGGACAGGGCAATGAGCAGTTCTTC.

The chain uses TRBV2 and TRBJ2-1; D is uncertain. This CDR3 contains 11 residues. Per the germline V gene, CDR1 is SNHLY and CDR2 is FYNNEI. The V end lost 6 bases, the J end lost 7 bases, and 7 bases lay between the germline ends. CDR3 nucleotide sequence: TGTGCCAGCAGGAAGACTAATGAGCAGTTCTTC. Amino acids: CASRKTNEQFF.

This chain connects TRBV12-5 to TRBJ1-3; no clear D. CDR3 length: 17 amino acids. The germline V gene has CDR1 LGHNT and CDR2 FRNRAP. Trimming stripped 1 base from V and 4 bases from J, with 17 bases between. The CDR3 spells CASGLDYGSKLGNTIYF. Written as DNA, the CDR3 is TGTGCTAGTGGTTTGGATTACGGTTCCAAACTCGGAAACACCATATATTTT.

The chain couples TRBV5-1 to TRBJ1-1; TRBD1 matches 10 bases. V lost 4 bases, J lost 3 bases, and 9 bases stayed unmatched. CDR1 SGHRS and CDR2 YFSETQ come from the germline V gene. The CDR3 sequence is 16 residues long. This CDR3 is CASSHLLGQGDTEAFF. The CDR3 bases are TGCGCCAGCAGCCACCTACTCGGACAGGGGGACACTGAAGCTTTCTTT.

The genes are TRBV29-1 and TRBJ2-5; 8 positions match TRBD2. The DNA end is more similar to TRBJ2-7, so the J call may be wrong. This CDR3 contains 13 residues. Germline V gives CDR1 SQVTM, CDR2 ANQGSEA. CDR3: CSVYPGGGTEQYF. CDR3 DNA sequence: TGCAGCGTCTATCCGGGAGGGGGAACCGAGCAGTACTTC.

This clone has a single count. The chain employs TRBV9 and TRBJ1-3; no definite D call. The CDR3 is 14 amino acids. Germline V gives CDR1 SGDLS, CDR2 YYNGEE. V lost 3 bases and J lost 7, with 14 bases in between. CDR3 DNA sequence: TGTGCCAGCAGCGCGATGGAGGGATCTAACACCATATATTTT. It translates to CASSAMEGSNTIYF.

The CDR3 DNA sequence: TGCAGCGCCGCCACTTACGAGCAGTACTTC. Translating gives CSAATYEQYF. The rearrangement uses TRBV29-1 and TRBJ2-7, with D hard to call. The CDR3 has 10 amino acids. CDR1 and CDR2 from the germline V gene are SQVTM and ANQGSEA. Trimming removed 7 bases at V and 4 bases at J, with 8 bases between.